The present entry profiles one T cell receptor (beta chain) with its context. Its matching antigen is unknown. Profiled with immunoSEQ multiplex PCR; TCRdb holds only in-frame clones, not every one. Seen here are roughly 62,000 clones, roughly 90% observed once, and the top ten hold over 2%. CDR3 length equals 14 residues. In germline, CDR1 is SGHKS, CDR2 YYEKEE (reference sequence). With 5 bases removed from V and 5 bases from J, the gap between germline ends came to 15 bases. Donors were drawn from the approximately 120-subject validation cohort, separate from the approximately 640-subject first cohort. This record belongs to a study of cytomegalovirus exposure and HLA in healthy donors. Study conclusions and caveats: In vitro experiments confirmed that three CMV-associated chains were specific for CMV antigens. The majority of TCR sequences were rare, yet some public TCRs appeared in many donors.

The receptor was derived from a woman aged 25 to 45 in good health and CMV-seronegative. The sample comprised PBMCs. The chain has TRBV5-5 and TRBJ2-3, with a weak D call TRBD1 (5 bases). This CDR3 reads CASSFGHGIDTQYF. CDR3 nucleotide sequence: TGTGCCAGCAGTTTCGGACATGGGATAGATACGCAGTATTTT.